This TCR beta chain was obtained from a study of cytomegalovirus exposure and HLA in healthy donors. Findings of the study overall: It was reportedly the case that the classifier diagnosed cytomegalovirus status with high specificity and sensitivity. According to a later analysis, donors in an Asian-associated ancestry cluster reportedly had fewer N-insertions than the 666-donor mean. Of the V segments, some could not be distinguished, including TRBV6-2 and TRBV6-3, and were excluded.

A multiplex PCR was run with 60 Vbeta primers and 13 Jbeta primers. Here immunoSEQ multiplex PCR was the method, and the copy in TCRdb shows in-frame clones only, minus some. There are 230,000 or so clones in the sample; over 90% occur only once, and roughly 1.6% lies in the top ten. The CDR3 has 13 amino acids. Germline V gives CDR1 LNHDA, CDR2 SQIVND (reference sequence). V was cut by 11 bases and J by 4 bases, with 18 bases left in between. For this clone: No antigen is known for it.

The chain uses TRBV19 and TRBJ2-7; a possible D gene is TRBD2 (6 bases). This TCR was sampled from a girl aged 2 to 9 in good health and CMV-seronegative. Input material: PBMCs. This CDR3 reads CAAGRGRGYEQYF. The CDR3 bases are TGTGCCGCGGGTAGGGGACGGGGGTACGAGCAGTACTTC.